This note documents a single T cell receptor beta chain sequence. Its specificity is unknown. Clones were sequenced by immunoSEQ multiplex PCR, and TCRdb holds only the in-frame ones, with some missing. Altogether some 130,000 clones are present, 75% to 95% being singletons, with the ten largest covering 6.9%. The sample originates from a study of T cell responses to AZD1222 COVID-19 vaccine. Study details: Pooled in the analysis were second doses at about 4 or about 12 weeks. Regarding the study as a whole: Vaccination with two AZD1222 doses was followed by a rise in Spike-specific TCR breadth and depth. Clonal diversity was possibly underestimated, and white British individuals and females predominated among donors. Only five or six individuals given AZD1222 were seropositive at baseline.

Per the germline V gene, CDR1 is LNHDA and CDR2 is SQIVND (reference sequence). This CDR3 comprises 17 residues. The J segment lost 0 bases and the V segment lost 5 bases, leaving 13 bases of the junction unmatched. The chain employs TRBV19 and TRBJ2-7; 7 nucleotides line up with TRBD2. The clonotype was recovered from an adult in good health. The sequenced sample was peripheral blood, obtained on day 0 of AZD1222 vaccination. CDR3 nucleotide sequence: TGTGCCAGTAGTTTACATCATAGGGAGGGATTCTCCTACGAGCAGTACTTC. It specifies CASSLHHREGFSYEQYF.